This TCR beta chain was identified during a study of neurological immune-mediated disorders. TCRdb reprocessed the 5' RACE reads with MiXCR, giving one entry per CDR3 protein. The sample holds roughly 39,000 distinct CDR3 sequences; approximately 4.4% are singletons and the top ten take approximately 8.8%. The CDR3 totals 13 residues. V dropped 6 bases and J dropped 9 bases, with 15 bases sitting between them. There are many counts of this clonotype. Material: CD4+ T cells from blood. The J gene is TRBJ2-1, the V gene TRBV12-3 or TRBV12-4, with a tentative D call TRBD1 (6 bases). This clonotype was sampled from a man in his late teens or twenties in good health. The CDR3 loop reads CASRPDSLGEQFF. CDR3 in DNA: TGTGCCAGCAGGCCGGACAGCCTAGGTGAGCAGTTCTTC.